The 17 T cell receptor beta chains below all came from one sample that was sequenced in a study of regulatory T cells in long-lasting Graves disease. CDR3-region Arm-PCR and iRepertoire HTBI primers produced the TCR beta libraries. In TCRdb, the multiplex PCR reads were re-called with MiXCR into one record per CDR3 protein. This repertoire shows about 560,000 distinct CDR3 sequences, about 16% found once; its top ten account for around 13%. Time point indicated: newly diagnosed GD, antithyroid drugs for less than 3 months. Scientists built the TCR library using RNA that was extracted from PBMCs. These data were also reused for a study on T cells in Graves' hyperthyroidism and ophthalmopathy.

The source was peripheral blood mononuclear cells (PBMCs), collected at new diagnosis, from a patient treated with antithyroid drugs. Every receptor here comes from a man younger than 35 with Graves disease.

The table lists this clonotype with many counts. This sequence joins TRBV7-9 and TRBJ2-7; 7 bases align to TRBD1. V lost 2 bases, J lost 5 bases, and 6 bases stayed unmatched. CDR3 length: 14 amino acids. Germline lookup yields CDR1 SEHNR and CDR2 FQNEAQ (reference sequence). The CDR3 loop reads CASSLPKTGNEQYF. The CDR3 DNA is TGTGCCAGCAGCTTACCAAAGACAGGGAACGAGCAGTACTTC.

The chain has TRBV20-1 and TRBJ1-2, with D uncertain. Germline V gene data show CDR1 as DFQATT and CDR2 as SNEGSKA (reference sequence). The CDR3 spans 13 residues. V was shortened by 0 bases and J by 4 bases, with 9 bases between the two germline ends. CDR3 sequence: CSARDSASYGYTF. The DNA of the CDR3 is TGCAGTGCTAGAGATTCGGCCAGCTATGGCTACACCTTC.

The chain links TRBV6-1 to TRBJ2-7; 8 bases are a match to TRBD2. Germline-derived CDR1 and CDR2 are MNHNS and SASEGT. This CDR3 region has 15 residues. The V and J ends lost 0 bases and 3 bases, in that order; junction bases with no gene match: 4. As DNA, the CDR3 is TGTGCCAGCAGTGAAGCGAGCACTAGCGGCTACGAGCAGTACTTC. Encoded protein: CASSEASTSGYEQYF.

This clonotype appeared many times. CDR3 bases: TGTGCCACCAGCAGAGACCCTGAGGAGTACTCACCCCTCCACTTT. The encoded protein is CATSRDPEEYSPLHF. The V call is TRBV15, the J call TRBJ1-6, with D unresolved. Germline V CDR1 and CDR2: LNHNV, YYDKDF (reference sequence). Between the trimmed V and J ends, which lost 0 bases and 10 bases, there was a span of 13 bases. This CDR3 is 15 amino acids long.

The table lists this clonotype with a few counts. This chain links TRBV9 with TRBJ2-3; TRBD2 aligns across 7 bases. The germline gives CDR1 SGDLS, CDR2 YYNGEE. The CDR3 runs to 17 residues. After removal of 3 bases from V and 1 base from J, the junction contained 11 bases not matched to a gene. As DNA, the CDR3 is TGTGCCAGCAGCGCATCCCTTCTAGCGGCAGGCACAGATACGCAGTATTTT. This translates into CASSASLLAAGTDTQYF.

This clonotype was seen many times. CDR3 sequence (DNA): TGCAGTGCGCGCCCGGCTCTAGCGGGTTGGGGAGAGCAGTTCTTC. It codes for CSARPALAGWGEQFF. V and J are TRBV20-1 and TRBJ2-1; 8 bases are shared with TRBD2. This CDR3 is 15 amino acids long. The germline V gene encodes CDR1 DFQATT and CDR2 SNEGSKA (reference sequence). V was pared by 6 bases and J by 10 bases, with 17 bases of the junction left unmatched.

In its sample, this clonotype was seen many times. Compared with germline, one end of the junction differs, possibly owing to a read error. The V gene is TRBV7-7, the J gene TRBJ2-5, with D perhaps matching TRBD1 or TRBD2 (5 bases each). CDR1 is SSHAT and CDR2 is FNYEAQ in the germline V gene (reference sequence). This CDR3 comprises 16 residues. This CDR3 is CASSLGSGQNQETQYF. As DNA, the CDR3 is TGTGCTAGCAGCTTGGGGAGTGGACAAAACCAAGAGACCCAGTACTTC. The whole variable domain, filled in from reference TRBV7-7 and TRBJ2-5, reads GAGVSQSPRYKVTKRGQDVTLRCDPISSHATLYWYQQALGQGPEFLTYFNYEAQPDKSGLPSDRFSAERPEGSISTLTIQRTEQRDSAMYRCASSLGSGQNQETQYFGPGTRLLVL.

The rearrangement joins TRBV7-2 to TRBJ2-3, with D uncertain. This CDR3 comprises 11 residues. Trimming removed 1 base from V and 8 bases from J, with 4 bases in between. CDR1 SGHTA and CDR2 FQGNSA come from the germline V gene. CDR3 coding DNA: TGTGCCAGCAGCTTAGAATTTACGCAGTATTTT. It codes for CASSLEFTQYF.

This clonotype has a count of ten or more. The CDR3 loop is CASRNLQGGYSYEQYF. CDR3 in DNA: TGTGCCAGCAGAAACCTACAGGGAGGGTACTCCTACGAGCAGTACTTC. The V gene is TRBV28, the J gene TRBJ2-7, with a weak D call TRBD2 (7 bases). CDR1 and CDR2 from the germline V gene are MDHEN and SYDVKM. Trimming shortened V by 6 bases and J by 0 bases, and 18 bases separated the two germline ends. The CDR3 totals 16 residues.

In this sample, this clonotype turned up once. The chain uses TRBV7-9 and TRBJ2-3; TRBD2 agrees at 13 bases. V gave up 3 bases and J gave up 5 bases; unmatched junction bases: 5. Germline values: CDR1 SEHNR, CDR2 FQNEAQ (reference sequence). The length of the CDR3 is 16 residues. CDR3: CASSFRTSGSLDTQYF. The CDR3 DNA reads TGTGCCAGCAGCTTCCGGACTAGCGGGAGTTTAGATACGCAGTATTTT.

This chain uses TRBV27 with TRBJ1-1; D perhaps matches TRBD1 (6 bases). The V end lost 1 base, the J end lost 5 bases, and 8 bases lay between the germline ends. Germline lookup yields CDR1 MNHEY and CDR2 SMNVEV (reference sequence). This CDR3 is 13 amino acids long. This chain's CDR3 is CASSLWGRTEAFF. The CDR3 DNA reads TGTGCCAGCAGTTTATGGGGGCGTACTGAAGCTTTCTTT.

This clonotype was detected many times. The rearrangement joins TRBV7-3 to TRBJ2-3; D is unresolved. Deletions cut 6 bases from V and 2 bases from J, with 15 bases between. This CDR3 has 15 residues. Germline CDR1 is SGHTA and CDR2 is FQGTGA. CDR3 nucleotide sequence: TGTGCCAGCAGGCCAGTGGGAACCCACACAGATACGCAGTATTTT. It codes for CASRPVGTHTDTQYF.

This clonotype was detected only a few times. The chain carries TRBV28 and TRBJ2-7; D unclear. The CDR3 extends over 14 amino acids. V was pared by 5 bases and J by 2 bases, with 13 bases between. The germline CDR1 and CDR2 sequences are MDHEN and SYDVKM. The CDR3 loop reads CASSTAWRAYEQYF. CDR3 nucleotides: TGTGCCAGCAGTACCGCCTGGAGAGCCTACGAGCAGTACTTC.

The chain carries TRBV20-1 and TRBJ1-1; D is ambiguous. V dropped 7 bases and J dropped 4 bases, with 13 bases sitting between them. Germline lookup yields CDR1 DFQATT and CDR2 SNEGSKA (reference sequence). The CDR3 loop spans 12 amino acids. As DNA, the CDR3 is TGCAGTGTCCCACTCCAGTCCACTGAAGCTTTCTTT. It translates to CSVPLQSTEAFF.

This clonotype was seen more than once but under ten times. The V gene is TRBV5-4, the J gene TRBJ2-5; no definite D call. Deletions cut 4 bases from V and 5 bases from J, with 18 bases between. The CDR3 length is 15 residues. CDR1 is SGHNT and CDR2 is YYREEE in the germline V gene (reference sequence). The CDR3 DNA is TGTGCCAGCAGCCTGGGTAATACGGCGAGGGAGACCCAGTACTTC. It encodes CASSLGNTARETQYF.

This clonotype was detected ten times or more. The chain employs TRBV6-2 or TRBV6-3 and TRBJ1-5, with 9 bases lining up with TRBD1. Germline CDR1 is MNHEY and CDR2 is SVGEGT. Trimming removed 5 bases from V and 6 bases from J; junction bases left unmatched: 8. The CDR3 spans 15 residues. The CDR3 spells CASSQGTGRSQPQHF. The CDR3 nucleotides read TGTGCCAGCAGTCAGGGGACAGGGCGCAGTCAGCCCCAGCATTTT.

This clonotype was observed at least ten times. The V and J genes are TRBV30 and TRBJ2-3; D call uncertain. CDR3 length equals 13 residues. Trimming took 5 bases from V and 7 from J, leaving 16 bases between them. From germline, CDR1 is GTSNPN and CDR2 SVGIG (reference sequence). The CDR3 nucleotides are TGTGCCTGGTCTGAAATCGGTGTATATACGCAGTATTTT. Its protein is CAWSEIGVYTQYF.